This TCR beta chain appears in the sequencing data of a study of regulatory T cells in long-lasting Graves disease. Combining iRepertoire HTBI primers with Arm-PCR of CDR3 regions, the authors built TCR beta libraries. MiXCR, run by TCRdb on the multiplex PCR reads, gives a single entry per CDR3 protein. The sample records roughly 500,000 distinct CDR3 sequences, roughly 14% being singletons. This clonotype was counted many times. CDR1 DFQATT and CDR2 SNEGSKA come from the germline V gene (reference sequence). The CDR3 consists of 13 residues. V was clipped by 3 bases and J by 3 bases, with 11 bases between them. The time point denotes: newly diagnosed GD, antithyroid drugs for less than 3 months. RNA extracted from PBMCs served as the sequencing template. The same sample was also used in a study of T cells in Graves' hyperthyroidism and ophthalmopathy.

The TCR originated in a man younger than 40 with Graves disease. The sample was peripheral blood mononuclear cells (PBMCs), taken at new diagnosis, from a patient treated with antithyroid drugs. The chain uses TRBV20-1 and TRBJ2-5; no clear D gene. The CDR3 is CSARLSDKETQYF. CDR3 bases: TGCAGTGCTAGGCTCTCCGATAAAGAGACCCAGTACTTC.